Listed here are 26 T cell receptor beta chains from one sample, sequenced in a study of T-cell reconstitution after alpha-beta-depleted transplantation in children. Preparation of the TCRbeta library involved a method that used unique molecular identifiers. TCRdb re-derived calls from the PCR reads in MiXCR, one entry per CDR3 protein. The sample includes over 200,000 distinct CDR3 sequences, approximately 9.5% seen only once; the top ten take over 5.5%. This specimen was PBMCs from the stem cell graft donor, taken from the stem cell graft. The origin of the receptors is a human donor who donated a stem cell graft to a child with acute lymphoblastic leukemia.

This clonotype was counted at least ten times. This rearrangement joins TRBV5-1 to TRBJ2-1, with 11 bases aligning to TRBD1. The trim removed 4 bases at V and 14 bases at J, leaving 11 bases unmatched. CDR1 and CDR2 from the germline V gene are SGHRS and YFSETQ. CDR3 length: 14 residues. CDR3 nucleotides: TGCGCCAGCAGCATGGCTGGACAGGGGGCCACCGAGTTCTTC. It specifies CASSMAGQGATEFF.

In this sample, this clonotype is medium-sized (0.01 to 0.1%). This chain uses TRBV5-4 with TRBJ2-6; D may match TRBD1 or TRBD2 (5 bases each). Germline V CDR1 and CDR2: SGHNT, YYREEE (reference sequence). V lost 0 bases to trimming and J lost 2 bases, with 12 bases between them. The CDR3 spans 17 residues. CDR3 DNA sequence: TGTGCCAGCAGCTTGGGCAGGGCGGGTGCTGGGGCCAACGTCCTGACTTTC. This codes for CASSLGRAGAGANVLTF.

This sequence joins TRBV6-1 and TRBJ2-3; D unresolved. Germline CDR1 MNHNS, CDR2 SASEGT. The length of the CDR3 is 14 residues. The V end lost 5 bases, the J end lost 2 bases, and 11 bases lay between the germline ends. The CDR3 DNA reads TGTGCCAGCAGTCCAGAGAGCCTCACAGATACGCAGTATTTT. Translating gives CASSPESLTDTQYF.

The chain recombines TRBV11-2 with TRBJ2-2; D is ambiguous. Trimming removed 1 base from V and 3 bases from J, with 12 bases in between. The CDR3 consists of 16 residues. The germline gives CDR1 SGHAT, CDR2 FQNNGV. CDR3 in DNA: TGTGCCAGCAGCTTAGTAAAGGGTCCATACACCGGGGAGCTGTTTTTT. Protein product: CASSLVKGPYTGELFF.

This clonotype has a count of ten or more. J is TRBJ1-1 and V is TRBV12-3 or TRBV12-4, with 8 bases that match TRBD1. V trimming: 0 bases; J trimming: 0 bases; junction bases outside the gene matches: 9. This CDR3 has 18 residues. As DNA, the CDR3 is TGTGCCAGCAGTTTAGCGCTAAGAGGACAGGGATTGAACACTGAAGCTTTCTTT. As protein: CASSLALRGQGLNTEAFF.

This clonotype showed up just a few times. This chain uses TRBV7-9 with TRBJ2-7; no clear D. CDR1 is SEHNR, CDR2 FQNEAQ, per germline (reference sequence). Deletions cut 0 bases from V and 4 bases from J, with 4 bases between. The CDR3 consists of 12 residues. CDR3 region: CASSLALYEQYF. The CDR3 bases are TGTGCCAGCAGCTTAGCTCTATACGAGCAGTACTTC.

This clonotype was counted ten times or more. This chain links TRBV6-5 with TRBJ2-5, with D perhaps TRBD1 (6 bases). The CDR3 spans 14 residues. Trimming stripped 6 bases from V and 5 bases from J, with 16 bases between. The germline CDR1 and CDR2 sequences are MNHEY and SVGAGI. The CDR3 here is CASRFNRERETQYF. The CDR3 region has the DNA TGTGCCAGCAGGTTTAACAGGGAACGGGAGACCCAGTACTTC.

This chain links TRBV29-1 with TRBJ2-3; 7 nucleotides match TRBD2. This CDR3 comprises 14 residues. With V trimmed by 3 bases and J by 2 bases, 5 bases remained unmatched. CDR1 is SQVTM, CDR2 ANQGSEA, per germline. The CDR3 reads CSVDAGRVTDTQYF. CDR3 nucleotide sequence: TGCAGCGTTGATGCGGGGAGGGTCACAGATACGCAGTATTTT.

The J gene is TRBJ2-3, the V gene TRBV6-1, with no clear D. With 7 bases removed from V and 6 bases from J, the gap between germline ends came to 14 bases. From germline, CDR1 is MNHNS and CDR2 SASEGT. The CDR3 spans 13 residues. DNA of the CDR3: TGTGCCAGCATCCAGTGGGGTGGGGATACGCAGTATTTT. The encoded protein is CASIQWGGDTQYF.

This clonotype was detected a few times. The rearrangement joins TRBV30 to TRBJ2-2, with D maybe TRBD1 (6 bases). The CDR3 runs 13 residues. Per germline, CDR1 GTSNPN and CDR2 SVGIG (reference sequence). The V and J ends lost 4 bases and 7 bases respectively, with 13 bases between them. The CDR3 loop reads CAWNKGVYGELFF. CDR3 nucleotides: TGTGCCTGGAATAAGGGGGTATACGGGGAGCTGTTTTTT.

The V and J genes are TRBV7-9 and TRBJ2-1, with 12 bases matching TRBD2. The V and J ends lost 5 bases and 15 bases, in that order; junction bases with no gene match: 14. The CDR3 covers 15 residues. Germline V lookup: CDR1 SEHNR, CDR2 FQNEAQ (reference sequence). The CDR3 DNA follows: TGTGCCAGCAGCAGCACTAGCGGGGGGCCGTCATCTTTGTTCTTC. This codes for CASSSTSGGPSSLFF.

There are a few counts of this clonotype. The rearrangement uses TRBV3-1 and TRBJ2-1, with 7 nucleotides matching TRBD2. The CDR3 has 14 residues. CDR1 and CDR2 (germline): LGHDT, YNNKEL (reference sequence). The V gene end was trimmed by 9 bases and the J gene end by 12 bases; junction bases not matched to a gene: 17. CDR3 sequence reads: CASLSGSGERAQFF. The CDR3 DNA sequence: TGTGCCAGTCTTTCGGGGAGCGGGGAGCGCGCGCAGTTCTTC.

In this sample, this clonotype turned up once. The CDR3, as DNA: TGTGCCACCAGCAGGGACTACAAAGAGACCCAGTACTTC. Translating gives CATSRDYKETQYF. The V and J genes are TRBV15 and TRBJ2-5; TRBD2 might be the D (6 bases). The V end lost 3 bases, the J end lost 3 bases, and 8 bases lay between the germline ends. Germline V lookup: CDR1 LNHNV, CDR2 YYDKDF (reference sequence). The CDR3 spans 13 residues.

This clonotype was counted a few times. The V call is TRBV7-2, the J call TRBJ1-2, with D perhaps matching TRBD1 (5 bases). Trimming removed 5 bases from V and 8 bases from J, with 15 bases in between. CDR3 length equals 13 residues. Germline-derived CDR1 and CDR2 are SGHTA and FQGNSA. As DNA, the CDR3 is TGTGCCAGCAGCCAGACGGACATGTTCGGCTACACCTTC. Its translation: CASSQTDMFGYTF.

In this sample, this clonotype turned up a few times. This chain connects TRBV4-3 to TRBJ2-5; D is uncertain. The CDR3 runs 13 residues. V was pared by 0 bases and J by 5 bases, with 7 bases between. CDR1 is LGHNA, CDR2 YSLEER, per germline. The CDR3 spells CASSQELVETQYF. The CDR3 nucleotides read TGCGCCAGCAGCCAAGAGTTAGTGGAGACCCAGTACTTC.

This sequence joins TRBV20-1 and TRBJ1-2; D is possibly TRBD1 (5 bases). V was shortened by 4 bases and J by 4 bases, with 10 bases between the two germline ends. There are 12 residues in the CDR3. Germline-derived CDR1 and CDR2 are DFQATT and SNEGSKA (reference sequence). Here the CDR3 reads CSAKTGLYGYTF. The DNA of the CDR3 is TGCAGTGCTAAGACGGGACTCTATGGCTACACCTTC.

This clonotype was seen repeatedly, ten times or more. This chain uses TRBV9 with TRBJ2-1; 13 nucleotides line up with TRBD2. The CDR3 consists of 14 residues. Germline V CDR1 and CDR2: SGDLS, YYNGEE. The junction had 8 bases not matched to a gene; V was cut back by 9 bases and J by 8 bases. The CDR3 loop reads CATTQTSGGHEQFF. In nucleotides, the CDR3 is TGTGCCACCACCCAGACTAGCGGGGGGCATGAGCAGTTCTTC.

This rearrangement joins TRBV20-1 to TRBJ2-5; a possible D gene is TRBD1 (6 bases). V shed 8 bases and J shed 5 bases, with 15 bases lying between them. The CDR3 consists of 12 residues. Germline V lookup: CDR1 DFQATT, CDR2 SNEGSKA (reference sequence). Here the CDR3 reads CSTGKRMETQYF. DNA for the CDR3: TGCAGTACAGGGAAGCGGATGGAGACCCAGTACTTC.

The J gene is TRBJ2-2, the V gene TRBV5-8, with D tentatively TRBD1 (6 bases). In germline, CDR1 is SGHTS, CDR2 YDEGEE. The CDR3 runs 16 residues. Trimming took off 4 bases at V and 2 bases at J, with 15 bases between the two ends. The CDR3 DNA reads as TGTGCCAGCAGCCCGGGACAAGATTTAAACACCGGGGAGCTGTTTTTT. It specifies CASSPGQDLNTGELFF.

This clonotype was seen a few times. This chain connects TRBV2 to TRBJ2-6; D might be TRBD2 (5 bases). From germline, CDR1 is SNHLY and CDR2 FYNNEI. Trimming removed 4 bases at V and 2 bases at J, with 6 bases between. This CDR3 region has 14 residues. The CDR3 sequence: CASSARAGANVLTF. CDR3 sequence (DNA): TGTGCCAGCAGTGCGAGGGCTGGGGCCAACGTCCTGACTTTC.

The chain combines TRBV6-2 or TRBV6-3 with TRBJ2-7; D uncertain. V was shortened by 8 bases and J by 6 bases, with 14 bases between the two germline ends. Germline V lookup: CDR1 MNHEY, CDR2 SVGEGT. The CDR3 is 12 amino acids. The CDR3 loop reads CASAREDREQYF. The CDR3 DNA sequence: TGTGCCAGCGCCCGCGAGGACCGCGAGCAGTACTTC.

The sample holds a few counts of this clonotype. This chain joins TRBV11-2 and TRBJ1-4, with TRBD1 as a possible D gene (5 bases). The CDR3 sequence is 17 residues long. Trimming took off 5 bases at V and 0 bases at J, with 16 bases between the two ends. Germline CDR1 and CDR2: SGHAT and FQNNGV. The CDR3 nucleotides are TGTGCCAGCAGCCTGGGACTGACGCATGCAACTAATGAAAAACTGTTTTTT. Residues: CASSLGLTHATNEKLFF.

CDR3 protein: CASSSLAGAGGETQYF. The CDR3 DNA reads as TGTGCCAGCAGCTCCCTTGCGGGTGCCGGGGGAGAGACCCAGTACTTC. The J gene is TRBJ2-5, the V gene TRBV7-6; D is perhaps TRBD2 (6 bases). The germline V and J ends were trimmed by 4 bases and 4 bases, with 19 bases remaining between them. This CDR3 contains 16 residues. The germline gives CDR1 SGHVS, CDR2 FNYEAQ.

The J gene is TRBJ1-1, the V gene TRBV7-2, with 12 bases that match TRBD1. V shed 4 bases, J shed 6 bases, and the junction held 6 bases outside the gene matches. Germline V gene data show CDR1 as SGHTA and CDR2 as FQGNSA. This CDR3 has 15 residues. The CDR3 nucleotides read TGTGCCAGCAGCTCGGGACAGGGGGCGCCTCCTGAAGCTTTCTTT. Translating gives CASSSGQGAPPEAFF.

The sample holds a few counts of this clonotype. CDR3 nucleotide sequence: TGCAGTGCTGCACGGAGACTTACAGATTATACGCAGTATTTT. It yields the protein CSAARRLTDYTQYF. The chain uses TRBV20-1 and TRBJ2-3; D gene uncertain. CDR3 length: 14 amino acids. V gave up 5 bases and J gave up 7 bases, with 19 bases separating them. The germline CDR1 and CDR2 sequences are DFQATT and SNEGSKA (reference sequence).

This clonotype occurred many times. This chain uses TRBV7-9 with TRBJ1-2, with D unresolved. Germline V gene lookup returns CDR1 SEHNR and CDR2 FQNEAQ (reference sequence). The CDR3 sequence is 15 residues long. V was shortened by 4 bases and J by 1 base, with 13 bases between the two germline ends. CDR3 nucleotide sequence: TGTGCCAGCAGCTCCACAGTAAATTTTAACTATGGCTACACCTTC. Amino acids: CASSSTVNFNYGYTF.